The clone carrying this T cell receptor beta chain was seen a handful of times. The data were taken from a study of immune characterization of retroperitoneal liposarcoma. In TCRdb, the PCR reads were re-called with MiXCR into one record per CDR3 protein. Of approximately 11,000 distinct CDR3 sequences detected, 20% to 30% appear once; the ten largest clones hold about 21%. With 7 bases clipped from V and 1 base from J, the junction kept 18 bases outside the gene matches. This CDR3 comprises 18 residues. Germline V gene data show CDR1 as SNHLY and CDR2 as FYNNEI. The sequence was obtained from a male donor with retroperitoneal liposarcoma. Sequencing was performed on blood. The rearrangement uses TRBV2 and TRBJ2-5, with 7 bases that match TRBD2. CDR3 region: CASKTIAGVSGFQETQYF. The CDR3 DNA reads TGTGCCAGCAAGACTATTGCAGGAGTTAGCGGGTTCCAAGAGACCCAGTACTTC.